This T cell receptor beta chain comes out of a study of CD8 T cells in Susac syndrome. To note about this clonotype: As yet, its antigen is unknown.

RNA was extracted with the RNeasy kit, and a quantity of roughly 0.5 to 1 ug was reverse transcribed using random hexamers. immunoSEQ multiplex PCR amplified TCR beta CDR3 across 54 Vbeta, 13 Jbeta. TCRdb itself ran the immunoSEQ multiplex PCR reads through MiXCR, one entry per CDR3 protein. The sample records around 200,000 distinct CDR3 sequences, around 93% being singletons. Broader study findings: That the number of individuals in its TCR sequencing and HLA analysis was relatively small was acknowledged by the study.

From blood CD8+ and CD4+ T cells, the TCR beta chain was sequenced. The multiple sclerosis controls were treatment-naive patients with relapsing-remitting disease that was stable or active. CDR3 length equals 13 residues. V was cut by 4 bases and J by 3 bases, with 10 bases left in between. In germline, CDR1 is SGHNT, CDR2 YYREEE (reference sequence). This chain connects TRBV5-4 to TRBJ2-5; no reliable D call. The sequenced material came from CD4+ T cells from PBMCs. The TCR comes from a human donor with multiple sclerosis. As DNA, the CDR3 is TGTGCCAGCAGCCGTAATATAGAAGAGACCCAGTACTTC. Amino acids: CASSRNIEETQYF.